This T cell receptor (beta chain) appears in the sequencing data of a study of control samples from healthy donors and cancer patients. Repertoires were generated with immunoSEQ multiplex PCR, while TCRdb's copy carries only in-frame clones and drops some. The profile shows 130,000 or so clones, about 94% of them singletons. V dropped 7 bases and J dropped 3; count of bases not matched to a gene: 5. This CDR3 has 12 amino acids. Germline V CDR1 and CDR2: SQVTM, ANQGSEA. The chain links TRBV29-1 to TRBJ1-2; 7 nucleotides align to TRBD1. This clonotype originated in a man aged 55 to 69 with colorectal cancer. Input material: PBMCs. The CDR3 region is CSASTGDYGYTF. CDR3 in DNA: TGCAGCGCCTCCACAGGGGACTATGGCTACACCTTC.